This record covers a single T cell receptor beta chain. Its antigen is unidentified. Trimming took 2 bases from V and 5 from J, leaving 13 bases between them. CDR1 is SGHVS, CDR2 FQNEAQ, per germline. This CDR3 has 14 amino acids. Profiled with immunoSEQ multiplex PCR; TCRdb holds only in-frame clones, not every one. Of approximately 30,000 clones listed, 88% are singletons. This sample is part of a study of T cells in localized non-small cell lung cancer. Regarding the study as a whole: Among blood samples, higher T cell density accompanied longer overall survival.

The sequence derives from a woman between 35 and 70 years old with stage I lung adenocarcinoma. V and J are TRBV7-8 and TRBJ2-7, with D unclear. Sequenced here: peripheral blood, sampled before any cancer treatment. CDR3 residues: CASSLQPPGDEQYF. CDR3 bases: TGTGCCAGCAGCTTACAACCGCCGGGCGACGAGCAGTACTTC.